This T cell receptor (beta chain) was captured in a study of blood T cells in healthy people across ages. Study results and limitations: Per-million-T-cell TCR beta diversity fell roughly linearly with age.

This CDR3 region has 15 residues. V lost 4 bases and J lost 1; bases outside the gene matches: 6. CDR1 LGHNA and CDR2 YNFKEQ come from the germline V gene. Healthy Russian Caucasian donors spanned ages about 6 to 100 years. In this sample, this clonotype turned up a few times. Antigen: not known. Next came a second PCR, run for roughly 6 to 11 cycles, which used a sample-barcoded 5' primer along with a J-beta primer mix. TCRdb used MiXCR to reprocess the 5' RACE reads, holding one entry per CDR3 protein. The repertoire holds fewer than 2 million distinct CDR3 sequences, with approximately 40% as singletons.

Sequencing input: blood. This TCR derives from a human donor in good health. V is TRBV4-2 and J is TRBJ1-1; 7 bases are a match to TRBD1. Written as DNA, the CDR3 is TGTGCCAGCAGCCCCTCCGGGACAGAGAACACTGAAGCTTTCTTT. As protein: CASSPSGTENTEAFF.